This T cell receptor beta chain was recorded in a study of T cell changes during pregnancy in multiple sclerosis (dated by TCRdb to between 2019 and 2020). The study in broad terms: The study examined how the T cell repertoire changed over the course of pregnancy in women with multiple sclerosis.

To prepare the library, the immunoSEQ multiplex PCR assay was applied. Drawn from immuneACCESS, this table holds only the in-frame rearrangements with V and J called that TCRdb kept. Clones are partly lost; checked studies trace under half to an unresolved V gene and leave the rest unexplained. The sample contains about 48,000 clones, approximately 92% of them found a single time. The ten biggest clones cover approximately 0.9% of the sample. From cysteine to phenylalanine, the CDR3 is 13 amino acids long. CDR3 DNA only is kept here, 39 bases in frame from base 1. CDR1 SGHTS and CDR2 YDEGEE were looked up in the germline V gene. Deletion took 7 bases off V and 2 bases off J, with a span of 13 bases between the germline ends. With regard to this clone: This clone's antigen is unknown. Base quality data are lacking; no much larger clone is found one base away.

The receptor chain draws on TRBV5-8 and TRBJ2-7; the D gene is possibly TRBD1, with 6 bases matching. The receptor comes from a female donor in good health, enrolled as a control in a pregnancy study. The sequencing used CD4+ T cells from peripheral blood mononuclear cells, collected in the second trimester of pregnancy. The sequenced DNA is TGTGCCAGCCCCCGGAACAGGGCCTACGAGCAGTACTTC. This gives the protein CASPRNRAYEQYF.